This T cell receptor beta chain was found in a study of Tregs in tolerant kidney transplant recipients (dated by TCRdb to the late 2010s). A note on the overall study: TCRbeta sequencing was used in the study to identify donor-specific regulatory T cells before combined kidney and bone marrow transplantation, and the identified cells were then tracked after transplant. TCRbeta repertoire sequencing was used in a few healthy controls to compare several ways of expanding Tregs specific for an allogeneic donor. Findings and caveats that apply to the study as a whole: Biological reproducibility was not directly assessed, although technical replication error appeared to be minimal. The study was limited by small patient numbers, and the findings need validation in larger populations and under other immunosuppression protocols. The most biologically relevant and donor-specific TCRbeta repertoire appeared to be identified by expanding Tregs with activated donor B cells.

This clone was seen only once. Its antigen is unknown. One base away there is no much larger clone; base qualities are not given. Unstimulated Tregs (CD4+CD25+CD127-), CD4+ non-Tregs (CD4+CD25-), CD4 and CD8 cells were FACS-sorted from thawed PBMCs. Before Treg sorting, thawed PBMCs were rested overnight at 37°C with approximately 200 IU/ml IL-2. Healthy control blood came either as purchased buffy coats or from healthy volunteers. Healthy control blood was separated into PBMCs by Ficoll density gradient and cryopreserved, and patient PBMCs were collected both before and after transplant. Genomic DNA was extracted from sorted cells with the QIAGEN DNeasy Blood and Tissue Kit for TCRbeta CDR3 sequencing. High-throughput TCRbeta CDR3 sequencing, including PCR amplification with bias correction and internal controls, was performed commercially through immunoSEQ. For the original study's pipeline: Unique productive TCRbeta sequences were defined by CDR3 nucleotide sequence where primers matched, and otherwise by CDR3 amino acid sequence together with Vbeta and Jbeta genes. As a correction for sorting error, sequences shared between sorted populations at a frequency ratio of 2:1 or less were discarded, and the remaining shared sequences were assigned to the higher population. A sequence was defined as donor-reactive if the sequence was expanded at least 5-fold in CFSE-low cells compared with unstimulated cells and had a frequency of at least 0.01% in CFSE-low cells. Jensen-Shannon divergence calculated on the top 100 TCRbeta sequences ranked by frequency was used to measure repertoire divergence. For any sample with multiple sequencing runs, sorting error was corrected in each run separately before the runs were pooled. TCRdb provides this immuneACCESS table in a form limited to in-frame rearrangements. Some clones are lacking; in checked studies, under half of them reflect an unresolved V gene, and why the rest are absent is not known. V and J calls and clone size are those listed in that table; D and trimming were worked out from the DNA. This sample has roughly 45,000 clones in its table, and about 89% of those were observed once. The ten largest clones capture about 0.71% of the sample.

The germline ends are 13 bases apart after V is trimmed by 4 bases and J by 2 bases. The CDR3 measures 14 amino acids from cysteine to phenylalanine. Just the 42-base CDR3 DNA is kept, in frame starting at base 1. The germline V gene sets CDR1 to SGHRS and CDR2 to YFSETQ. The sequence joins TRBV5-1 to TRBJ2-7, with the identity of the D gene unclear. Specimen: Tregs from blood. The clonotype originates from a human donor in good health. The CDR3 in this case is CASSLGGPPYEQYF. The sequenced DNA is TGCGCCAGCAGCCTGGGCGGTCCCCCCTACGAGCAGTACTTC.